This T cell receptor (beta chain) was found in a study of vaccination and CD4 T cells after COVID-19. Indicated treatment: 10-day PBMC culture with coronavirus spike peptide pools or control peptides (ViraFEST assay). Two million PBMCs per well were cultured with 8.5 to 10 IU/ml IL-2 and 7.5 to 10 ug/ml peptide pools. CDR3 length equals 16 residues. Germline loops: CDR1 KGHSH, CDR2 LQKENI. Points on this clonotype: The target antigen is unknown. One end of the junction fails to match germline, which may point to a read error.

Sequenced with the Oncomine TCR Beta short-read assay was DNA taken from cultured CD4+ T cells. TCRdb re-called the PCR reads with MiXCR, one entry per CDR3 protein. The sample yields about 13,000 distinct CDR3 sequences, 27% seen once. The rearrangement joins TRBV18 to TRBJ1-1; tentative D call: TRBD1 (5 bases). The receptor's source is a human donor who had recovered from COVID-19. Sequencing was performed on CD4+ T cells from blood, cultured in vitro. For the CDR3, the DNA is TGTGCCAGCTCGTCCCTGGGGCCCCCGGGAAACACTGGAGCTTTCTTT. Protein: CASSSLGPPGNTGAFF.